The 7 T cell receptor beta chains below were found in one sample sequenced in a study of cytomegalovirus exposure and HLA in healthy donors. Amplification used 60 Vbeta primers and 13 Jbeta primers. Sequencing was performed with immunoSEQ multiplex PCR; in TCRdb, only in-frame clones are kept and a portion is missing. Of more than 150,000 clones listed, roughly 82% are singletons. The sample taken for sequencing was PBMCs. The source of these receptors is a girl aged 2 to 9 in good health and CMV-seropositive.

This clone has just a few counts. The V and J genes are TRBV5-1 and TRBJ2-2, with a weak D call TRBD2 (5 bases). This CDR3 spans 15 amino acids. Germline lookup yields CDR1 SGHRS and CDR2 YFSETQ. V was shortened by 2 bases and J by 2 bases, with 10 bases between the two germline ends. The CDR3 spells CASSLSLGNTGELFF. CDR3 DNA sequence: TGCGCCAGCAGCTTATCACTAGGTAACACCGGGGAGCTGTTTTTT.

CDR3 nucleotide sequence: TGCGCCAGCAGTCCGAACTCGAACGAGCAGTACTTC. This translates into CASSPNSNEQYF. The chain joins TRBV5-1 to TRBJ2-7; D is undetermined. CDR3 length: 12 amino acids. CDR1 is SGHRS, CDR2 YFSETQ, per germline. The germline V and J ends were trimmed by 5 bases and 5 bases, with 11 bases remaining between them.

The chain joins TRBV7-2 to TRBJ2-5; 9 nucleotides match TRBD1. CDR1 and CDR2 from the germline V gene are SGHTA and FQGNSA. This CDR3 is 14 amino acids long. With 4 bases clipped from V and 5 bases from J, the junction kept 5 bases outside the gene matches. The CDR3 protein is CASSWNRGPETQYF. The CDR3, as DNA: TGTGCCAGCAGCTGGAACAGGGGGCCGGAGACCCAGTACTTC. Full variable domain (rest looked up from reference TRBV7-2 and TRBJ2-5): GAGVSQSPSNKVTEKGKDVELRCDPISGHTALYWYRQSLGQGLEFLIYFQGNSAPDKSGLPSDRFSAERTGGSVSTLTIQRTQQEDSAVYLCASSWNRGPETQYFGPGTRLLVL.

The V call is TRBV7-2, the J call TRBJ2-1, with 9 bases that match TRBD2. The CDR3 contains 15 residues. V trimming: 4 bases; J trimming: 7 bases; junction bases outside the gene matches: 8. Germline CDR1 SGHTA, CDR2 FQGNSA. The CDR3 loop reads CASSSPQRGVNEQFF. For the CDR3, the DNA is TGTGCCAGCAGCTCCCCCCAGCGGGGGGTGAATGAGCAGTTCTTC.

V usage is TRBV2 and J usage is TRBJ1-1; D ambiguous. This CDR3 region has 16 residues. Germline loops: CDR1 SNHLY, CDR2 FYNNEI. Between the trimmed V and J ends, which lost 3 bases and 4 bases, there was a span of 18 bases. In DNA form, the CDR3 reads TGTGCCAGCAGTGAGTGGGCAGGAACCCCCCCCACTGAAGCTTTCTTT. Its protein is CASSEWAGTPPTEAFF.

This clone has just a few counts. The CDR3 protein is CASRTGANTGELFF. The DNA of the CDR3 is TGTGCCAGCAGGACAGGGGCCAACACCGGGGAGCTGTTTTTT. The chain uses TRBV27 and TRBJ2-2; the match to TRBD1 covers 8 bases. After removal of 6 bases from V and 2 bases from J, the junction contained 2 bases not matched to a gene. The CDR3 has 14 residues. CDR1 and CDR2 from the germline V gene are MNHEY and SMNVEV (reference sequence).

The count of this clone is one. V usage is TRBV12-5 and J usage is TRBJ1-2; 8 positions match TRBD1. V lost 6 bases, J lost 6 bases, and 18 bases stayed unmatched. The length of the CDR3 is 17 residues. The germline V gene encodes CDR1 LGHNT and CDR2 FRNRAP. The CDR3: CASGFGTSTTGADGYTF. CDR3 DNA sequence: TGTGCTAGTGGCTTCGGCACCTCGACGACAGGGGCGGATGGCTACACCTTC.